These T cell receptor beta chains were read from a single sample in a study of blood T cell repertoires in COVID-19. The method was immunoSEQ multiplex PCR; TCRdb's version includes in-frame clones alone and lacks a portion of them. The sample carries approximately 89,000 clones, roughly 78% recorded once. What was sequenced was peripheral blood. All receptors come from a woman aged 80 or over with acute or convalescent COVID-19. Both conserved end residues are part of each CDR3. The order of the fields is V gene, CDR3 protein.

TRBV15	CATSFGTSRAGELFF
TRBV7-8	CASTPGVAGATETQYF
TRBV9	CASSRGDRRSYEQYF
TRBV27	CASSPRGGRWTGSPLHF
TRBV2	CASSEAGLAKETQYF
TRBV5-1	CASSLTAGGADTQYF
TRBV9	CASSFYGQGGTGELFF
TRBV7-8	CASSRTRDYEQYF
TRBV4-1	CASSQVPAASSYNEQFF
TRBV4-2	CASSPQQATSYNEQFF
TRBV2	CASSEGTKYEQYF
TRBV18	CASSDNREKETQYF
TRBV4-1	CASSQAENTIYF
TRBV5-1	CASSYSQGASPLHF
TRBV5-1	CASSPPGHRNTEAFF
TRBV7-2	CASSPRTSGSQETQYF